The entry below gives a single TCR beta chain sequence along with its context. Looked up from germline, CDR1 is SEHNR and CDR2 is FQNEAQ (reference sequence). The CDR3 is 13 amino acids. Trimming took 5 bases from V and 6 from J; bases not matched to a gene: 7. Sequencing was performed with immunoSEQ multiplex PCR; in TCRdb, only in-frame clones are kept and a portion is missing. This table has around 50,000 clones, roughly 94% appearing once. The source of the sample is a study of T cell changes during pregnancy in multiple sclerosis. This clonotype was sampled from a female donor with multiple sclerosis, enrolled in a pregnancy study. The chain joins TRBV7-9 to TRBJ2-7; TRBD1 matches at 7 bases. The specimen comprised CD8+ T cells from peripheral blood mononuclear cells, sampled in the first trimester of pregnancy. The CDR3 region is CASSAQDRSEQYF. CDR3 nucleotides: TGTGCCAGCAGCGCCCAGGACAGGAGCGAGCAGTACTTC.